This T cell receptor beta chain was observed in a study of blood T cell repertoires in COVID-19. In the study overall: The cDNA or gDNA used as material had been derived from T cells, B-cell-depleted T cells, or PBMCs.

There are 14 residues in the CDR3. V was pared by 6 bases and J by 6 bases, with 15 bases between. CDR1 and CDR2 from the germline V gene are SNHLY and FYNNEI. Libraries were prepared by immunoSEQ multiplex PCR; TCRdb keeps only in-frame clonotypes and omits some of them. Seen here are 470,000 or so clones, around 89% observed once, and the top ten hold more than 4%. The genes are TRBV2 and TRBJ1-3, with D tentatively TRBD1 (5 bases). This clonotype originated in a woman aged 25-40 years with acute or convalescent COVID-19. Sequencing input: peripheral blood. DNA for the CDR3: TGTGCCAGCAGACGGGGGGGGAGTGAAAACACCATATATTTT. It encodes CASRRGGSENTIYF.